This T cell receptor beta chain was captured by sequencing in a study of regulatory T cells in long-lasting Graves disease. This clonotype was observed many times. Its antigen is unidentified. Study outcomes and limitations: Whereas new patients shared about a thousand public clonotypes, persistent patients shared more, at about 3,000.

Both iRepertoire HTBI primers and Arm-PCR of CDR3 regions were used to build the TCR beta libraries. TCRdb analysed the multiplex PCR reads with MiXCR anew, one entry per CDR3 protein. The table lists 500,000 to 700,000 distinct CDR3 sequences, about 30% of them singletons. The time point is: persistent/refractory GD, antithyroid drugs over 5 years with positive TRAb. RNA from PBMCs was the source of the TCR library. The CDR3 totals 16 residues. The V and J ends lost 6 bases and 0 bases respectively, with 15 bases between them. Germline V gives CDR1 MNHNS, CDR2 SASEGT. The TCR was taken from a female donor with Graves disease. This chain uses TRBV6-1 with TRBJ2-4, with a possible D match to TRBD1 (5 bases). This specimen was peripheral blood mononuclear cells (PBMCs), taken when the disease was refractory, from a patient treated with antithyroid drugs. The CDR3 sequence is CASRNDRALAKNIQYF. The CDR3, as DNA: TGTGCCAGCAGGAACGACAGAGCATTAGCCAAAAACATTCAGTACTTC.